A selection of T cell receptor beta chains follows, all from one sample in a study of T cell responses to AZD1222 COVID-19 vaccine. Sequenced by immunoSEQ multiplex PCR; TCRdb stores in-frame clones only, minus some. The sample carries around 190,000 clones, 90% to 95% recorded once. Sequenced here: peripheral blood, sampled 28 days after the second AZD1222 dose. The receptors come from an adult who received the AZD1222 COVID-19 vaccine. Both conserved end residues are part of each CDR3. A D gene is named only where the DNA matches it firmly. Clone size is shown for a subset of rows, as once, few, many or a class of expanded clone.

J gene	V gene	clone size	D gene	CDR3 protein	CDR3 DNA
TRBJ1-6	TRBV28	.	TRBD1	CASSLDRGNSPLHF	TGTGCCAGCAGTTTAGACAGGGGTAATTCACCCCTCCACTTT
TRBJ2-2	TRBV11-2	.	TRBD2	CASSLELAGGANTGELFF	TGTGCCAGCAGCTTAGAGCTAGCGGGGGGAGCGAACACCGGGGAGCTGTTTTTT
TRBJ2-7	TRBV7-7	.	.	CASSPRHTLSYEQYF	TGTGCTAGCAGTCCAAGACATACCCTCTCCTACGAGCAGTACTTC
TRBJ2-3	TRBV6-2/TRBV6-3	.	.	CASSYSRADTQYF	TGTGCCAGCAGTTACTCTCGGGCAGATACGCAGTATTTT
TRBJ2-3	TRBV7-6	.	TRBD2	CASSLRTSTSDTQYF	TGTGCCAGCAGCTTAAGGACTAGCACTTCAGATACGCAGTATTTT
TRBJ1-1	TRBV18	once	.	CASSRRQVINSNTEAFF	TGTGCCAGCTCACGAAGACAGGTCATAAACTCGAACACTGAAGCTTTCTTT
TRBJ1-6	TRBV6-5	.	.	CASSQTPSPLHF	TGTGCCAGCAGCCAGACACCGTCACCCCTCCACTTT
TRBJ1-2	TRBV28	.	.	CASTHPGPIDGYTF	TGTGCCAGCACCCACCCCGGCCCCATAGATGGCTACACCTTC
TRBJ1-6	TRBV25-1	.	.	CASSDGSSYNSPLHF	TGTGCCAGCTCAGACGGTAGCTCCTATAATTCACCCCTCCACTTT
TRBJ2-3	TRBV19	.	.	CASSIRTALGGDTQYF	TGTGCCAGTAGTATTAGGACAGCTCTCGGGGGGGATACGCAGTATTTT
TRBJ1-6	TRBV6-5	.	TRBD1	CASSYTDRAPNPLHF	TGTGCCAGCAGTTACACGGACAGGGCTCCGAACCCCCTCCACTTT
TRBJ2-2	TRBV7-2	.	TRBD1	CASSRGTGGYTGELFF	TGTGCCAGCAGCCGTGGGACAGGGGGATACACCGGGGAGCTGTTTTTT
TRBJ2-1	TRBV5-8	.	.	CASSKEGRKYNEQFF	TGTGCCAGCAGCAAAGAGGGTCGAAAGTACAATGAGCAGTTCTTC
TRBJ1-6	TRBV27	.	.	CASSFAQGVVNSPLHF	TGTGCCAGCAGTTTCGCCCAGGGCGTAGTGAATTCACCCCTCCACTTT
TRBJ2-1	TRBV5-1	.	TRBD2	CASSLTRTSGGYNEQFF	TGCGCCAGCAGCTTGACCAGGACTAGCGGGGGATACAATGAGCAGTTCTTC
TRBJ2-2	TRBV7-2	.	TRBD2	CASSLAPLAGGMPGELFF	TGTGCCAGCAGCTTAGCCCCGCTAGCGGGAGGAATGCCCGGGGAGCTGTTTTTT
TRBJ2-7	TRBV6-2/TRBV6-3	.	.	CASSYSFEQNEQYF	TGTGCCAGCAGTTACTCGTTTGAACAGAACGAGCAGTACTTC
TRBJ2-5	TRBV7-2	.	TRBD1	CASSFAGGETQYF	TGTGCCAGCAGCTTTGCAGGGGGCGAGACCCAGTACTTC
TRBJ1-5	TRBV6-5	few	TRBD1	CASREDRGSIQPQHF	TGTGCCAGCAGGGAGGACAGGGGAAGTATTCAGCCCCAGCATTTT
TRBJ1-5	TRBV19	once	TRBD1	CASRIPGQGGQPQHF	TGTGCCAGTAGGATTCCGGGACAGGGAGGTCAGCCCCAGCATTTT
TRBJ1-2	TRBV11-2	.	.	CASSSWTEHPSYGYTF	TGTGCCAGCAGCTCCTGGACCGAGCACCCTAGCTATGGCTACACCTTC
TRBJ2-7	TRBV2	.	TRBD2	CASSAVGGYEQYF	TGTGCCAGCAGTGCGGTCGGGGGGTACGAGCAGTACTTC
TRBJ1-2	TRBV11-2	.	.	CASSPNTGKGDGYTF	TGTGCCAGCAGCCCAAATACAGGGAAGGGCGATGGCTACACCTTC
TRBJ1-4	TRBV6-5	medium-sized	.	CASSLTASTNEKLFF	TGTGCCAGCAGTCTAACAGCCTCAACTAATGAAAAACTGTTTTTT
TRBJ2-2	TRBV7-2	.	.	CASSLDPNTGELFF	TGTGCCAGCAGCCTCGACCCCAACACCGGGGAGCTGTTTTTT
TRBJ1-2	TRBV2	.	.	CASISGFNYGYTF	TGTGCCAGCATTTCCGGGTTCAACTATGGCTACACCTTC